This T cell receptor (beta chain) was documented in a study of blood T cell repertoires in COVID-19. Using immunoSEQ multiplex PCR, the repertoire was profiled, and TCRdb retains in-frame clones only, with some absent. The sample includes about 95,000 clones, about 90% of them seen just once. Patients of the Seattle cohort, enrolled during active infection, were followed longitudinally. The origin of this receptor is a man aged 50 to 60 with COVID-19, enrolled during active disease. Input material: peripheral blood.

This CDR3 is CASSPRTGGINEKLFF. As DNA, the CDR3 is TGTGCCAGCTCACCTCGGACAGGGGGGATTAATGAAAAACTGTTTTTT. The V gene is TRBV18, the J gene TRBJ1-4, with TRBD1 identical over 10 bases. Germline loops: CDR1 KGHSH, CDR2 LQKENI. Unmatched junction bases numbered 5, after V lost 3 bases and J lost 4 bases. The CDR3 totals 16 residues.